The 27 T cell receptor beta chains listed next were all sequenced from one sample in a study of blood T cell repertoires in COVID-19. The table came from immunoSEQ multiplex PCR; TCRdb's copy has only in-frame clones and leaves some out. Seen here are 35,000 to 55,000 clones, approximately 86% observed once, and the top ten hold about 4.2%. Specimen: peripheral blood. The source of these receptors is a woman aged 70-85 years with acute or convalescent COVID-19.

This clone was observed a few times. This chain joins TRBV19 and TRBJ2-5; D is perhaps TRBD2 (5 bases). There are 15 residues in the CDR3. V was clipped by 7 bases and J by 10 bases, with 25 bases between them. The germline V gene has CDR1 LNHDA and CDR2 SQIVND (reference sequence). In DNA, the CDR3 is TGTGCCAGTACTAGCACCCCGGGCCTCCCGAGTGGCCAGTACTTC. Translated, it gives CASTSTPGLPSGQYF.

This rearrangement joins TRBV6-5 to TRBJ2-2; weak D call: TRBD1 (5 bases). This CDR3 spans 15 amino acids. Germline V gene data show CDR1 as MNHEY and CDR2 as SVGAGI. The V and J ends lost 7 bases and 0 bases respectively, with 12 bases between them. CDR3 in amino acids: CASKGQIPNTGELFF. The CDR3 DNA sequence: TGTGCCAGCAAGGGGCAGATTCCGAACACCGGGGAGCTGTTTTTT.

This sequence joins TRBV4-3 and TRBJ2-7; D is uncertain. The CDR3 contains 14 residues. Trimming took off 0 bases at V and 3 bases at J, with 9 bases between the two ends. Per the germline V gene, CDR1 is LGHNA and CDR2 is YSLEER. The CDR3, as DNA: TGCGCCAGCAGCCAAGATTGGGCGAGCTACGAGCAGTACTTC. This encodes CASSQDWASYEQYF.

This clone was found a few times. J is TRBJ2-7 and V is TRBV5-4; TRBD1 matches at 7 bases. Germline-derived CDR1 and CDR2 are SGHNT and YYREEE (reference sequence). Trimming cost V 2 bases and J 0 bases; bases outside gene matches: 14. The CDR3 is 18 residues long. DNA of the CDR3: TGTGCCAGCAGCTTAAGGACAGTCCGAGACAGGGTCTCCTACGAGCAGTACTTC. Translation: CASSLRTVRDRVSYEQYF.

This chain connects TRBV7-9 to TRBJ1-1; 7 bases agree with TRBD1. Per germline, CDR1 SEHNR and CDR2 FQNEAQ (reference sequence). Trimming took 3 bases from V and 0 from J; bases not matched to a gene: 1. The CDR3 runs to 14 residues. In nucleotides, the CDR3 is TGTGCCAGCAGCTTGACAGGGTTGAACACTGAAGCTTTCTTT. Protein sequence: CASSLTGLNTEAFF.

This clone was counted only a few times. Here the CDR3 DNA reads TGTGCCAGCAGCGCGCAGGGGGTAACCTACGAGCAGTACTTC. Amino acid sequence: CASSAQGVTYEQYF. The rearrangement joins TRBV5-4 to TRBJ2-7; TRBD1 matches 7 bases. V was pared by 4 bases and J by 2 bases, with 6 bases of the junction left unmatched. The CDR3 sequence is 14 residues long. Germline V gene sequence: CDR1 SGHNT, CDR2 YYREEE (reference sequence).

The J gene is TRBJ2-7, the V gene TRBV7-8, with TRBD1 matching 10 bases. Germline-derived CDR1 and CDR2 are SGHVS and FQNEAQ. This CDR3 contains 14 residues. Losses at the gene ends were 5 bases for V and 3 bases for J; bases not matched to a gene: 4. CDR3 in DNA: TGTGCCAGCAGCCCAGACAGGGGGCTCTACGAGCAGTACTTC. Translated, it gives CASSPDRGLYEQYF.

This chain links TRBV5-4 with TRBJ2-3; 7 nucleotides line up with TRBD2. The CDR3 consists of 19 residues. Germline assignment: CDR1 SGHNT and CDR2 YYREEE (reference sequence). The trim removed 1 base at V and 6 bases at J, leaving 20 bases unmatched. The CDR3 sequence: CASSLRVFSGSLTGDTQYF. The DNA for the CDR3 is TGTGCCAGCAGCTTGAGGGTGTTTAGCGGGTCACTAACCGGGGATACGCAGTATTTT.

This chain links TRBV6-6 with TRBJ2-7; 7 nucleotides match TRBD2. V lost 5 bases and J lost 2; bases outside the gene matches: 21. The CDR3 contains 19 residues. CDR1 is MNHNY, CDR2 SVGAGI, per germline (reference sequence). CDR3 coding DNA: TGTGCCAGCAGTCGCCGCCTAGCGGCGAATGACTTGTATGCCTACGAGCAGTACTTC. The encoded protein is CASSRRLAANDLYAYEQYF.

V gene TRBV11-3 combines with J gene TRBJ2-2; D is perhaps TRBD2 (5 bases). The CDR3 covers 15 residues. CDR1 is SGHNT, CDR2 YENEEA, per germline. Trimming pared 4 bases from V and 2 bases from J, leaving 11 bases between. CDR3 amino acids: CASSWARLNTGELFF. In DNA, the CDR3 is TGTGCCAGCAGCTGGGCTAGACTAAACACCGGGGAGCTGTTTTTT.

Details on this clone: One end of the junction fails to match germline, which may point to a read error. DNA for the CDR3: TGTGCCAGCAGCTTAGCAGGACAGGGGAGTCGGCTTTTC. This gives the protein CASSLAGQGSRLF. The rearrangement joins TRBV7-2 to TRBJ1-2; 9 nucleotides align to TRBD1. Germline V gives CDR1 SGHTA, CDR2 FQGNSA. The CDR3 has 13 residues.

The rearrangement joins TRBV5-1 to TRBJ2-1, with 10 nucleotides matching TRBD2. The junction had 7 bases not matched to a gene; V was cut back by 0 bases and J by 4 bases. The CDR3 runs 17 residues. Germline V gives CDR1 SGHRS, CDR2 YFSETQ. This chain's CDR3 is CASSLGILLAGYNEQFF. The CDR3, as DNA: TGCGCCAGCAGCTTGGGTATTTTACTAGCGGGGTACAATGAGCAGTTCTTC.

In this sample, this clone turned up once. The chain's CDR3 is CASSTSMETQYF. In DNA, the CDR3 is TGTGCCAGCAGTACCTCTATGGAGACCCAGTACTTC. V is TRBV12-3 or TRBV12-4 and J is TRBJ2-5; D is undetermined. The CDR3 consists of 12 residues. The germline V and J ends were trimmed by 5 bases and 5 bases, with 9 bases remaining between them.

This chain links TRBV19 with TRBJ2-1; D is undetermined. Germline V gives CDR1 LNHDA, CDR2 SQIVND (reference sequence). V lost 4 bases, J lost 15 bases, and 16 bases lay in between. This CDR3 contains 12 residues. This CDR3 reads CASSTSSESRFF. For the CDR3, the DNA is TGTGCCAGTAGTACGAGTTCCGAGTCCCGGTTCTTC.

This chain connects TRBV2 to TRBJ1-1; D might be TRBD1 (5 bases). V was pared by 6 bases and J by 4 bases, with 18 bases between. The CDR3 totals 15 residues. The V gene's germline CDR1 is SNHLY and CDR2 FYNNEI. In nucleotides, the CDR3 is TGTGCCAGCAGCCCCCAAGGTCAGGGTGGCACTGAAGCTTTCTTT. Translation gives CASSPQGQGGTEAFF.

CDR3 nucleotides: TGTGCCAGCAGCGTTGGGACAGCAAACACTGAAGCTTTCTTT. It translates to CASSVGTANTEAFF. The gene calls are TRBV9 and TRBJ1-1; 7 bases map to TRBD1. The V gene's germline CDR1 is SGDLS and CDR2 YYNGEE. The CDR3 sequence is 14 residues long. The V and J ends lost 2 bases and 2 bases, in that order; junction bases with no gene match: 3.

The sample holds one count of this clone. The chain links TRBV4-2 to TRBJ2-2; perhaps TRBD2 as D (6 bases). There are 15 residues in the CDR3. V gave up 1 base and J gave up 4 bases, with 10 bases separating them. Germline CDR1 LGHNA, CDR2 YNFKEQ. The CDR3 loop is CASSQGGGATGELFF. The CDR3 bases are TGTGCCAGCAGCCAAGGTGGAGGGGCCACCGGGGAGCTGTTTTTT.

The V gene is TRBV18, the J gene TRBJ2-7, with 12 bases aligning to TRBD2. This CDR3 is built from 15 residues. Trimming removed 5 bases from V and 6 bases from J; junction bases left unmatched: 8. The germline V gene encodes CDR1 KGHSH and CDR2 LQKENI. In nucleotides, the CDR3 is TGTGCCAGCTCATCAGGACTAGCGGGAATAGGCGAGCAGTACTTC. Encoded protein: CASSSGLAGIGEQYF.

The chain has TRBV6-5 and TRBJ2-7; TRBD2 matches 11 bases. Per germline, CDR1 MNHEY and CDR2 SVGAGI. This CDR3 region has 14 residues. Trimming took 6 bases from V and 7 from J; bases not matched to a gene: 8. The CDR3 spells CASRLAGGPGEQYF. In DNA, the CDR3 is TGTGCCAGCAGATTAGCGGGAGGGCCAGGGGAGCAGTACTTC.

The chain employs TRBV2 and TRBJ2-4, with D perhaps TRBD2 (7 bases). Trimming removed 9 bases from V and 2 bases from J, with 8 bases in between. This CDR3 is built from 12 residues. Germline values: CDR1 SNHLY, CDR2 FYNNEI. CDR3 sequence: CARGGPKNIQYF. In DNA, the CDR3 is TGTGCCAGGGGGGGGCCCAAAAACATTCAGTACTTC.

The rearrangement uses TRBV6-5 and TRBJ2-4; tentatively, D is TRBD2 (7 bases). V was trimmed by 8 bases and J by 2 bases, leaving 13 bases between them. The length of the CDR3 is 14 residues. Germline V gene sequence: CDR1 MNHEY, CDR2 SVGAGI. The CDR3 coding sequence is TGTGCCAGCTCGTGGGGGGGCACCAAAAACATTCAGTACTTC. Amino acids: CASSWGGTKNIQYF.

The rearrangement uses TRBV6-6 and TRBJ1-3; D might be TRBD1 (5 bases). The CDR3 is 16 residues long. Trimming shortened V by 7 bases and J by 4 bases, and 20 bases separated the two germline ends. Germline V gene data show CDR1 as MNHNY and CDR2 as SVGAGI (reference sequence). The CDR3, as DNA: TGTGCCAGCACCTACGAGATGGGGCGCGCCGGAAACACCATATATTTT. It is translated as CASTYEMGRAGNTIYF.

This clone was detected a few times. The chain is built from TRBV30 and TRBJ2-4, with D tentatively TRBD1 (6 bases). The CDR3 extends over 17 amino acids. The germline CDR1 and CDR2 sequences are GTSNPN and SVGIG (reference sequence). Between the trimmed V and J ends, which lost 7 bases and 0 bases, there was a span of 22 bases. CDR3 nucleotides: TGTGCCTTTCAGGGGTTTTTGGGTACTGGAGCCAAAAACATTCAGTACTTC. Protein sequence: CAFQGFLGTGAKNIQYF.

The rearrangement uses TRBV4-1 and TRBJ1-5; D remains unclear. There are 14 residues in the CDR3. V was cut by 1 base and J by 6 bases, with 10 bases left in between. In germline, CDR1 is MGHRA, CDR2 YSYEKL. CDR3 nucleotides: TGCGCCAGCAGCCAAGCCGTGGGAGTTCAGCCCCAGCATTTT. This translates into CASSQAVGVQPQHF.

The chain has TRBV18 and TRBJ2-2; 9 nucleotides agree with TRBD2. From germline, CDR1 is KGHSH and CDR2 LQKENI. V lost 3 bases, J lost 7 bases, and 15 bases stayed unmatched. The CDR3 has 18 amino acids. CDR3 region: CASSPRTSDGRLHGELFF. Written as DNA, the CDR3 is TGTGCCAGCTCACCCAGGACTAGCGACGGGAGACTCCACGGGGAGCTGTTTTTT.

This chain joins TRBV7-8 and TRBJ1-1; tentative D call: TRBD1 (6 bases). Germline-derived CDR1 and CDR2 are SGHVS and FQNEAQ. The CDR3 spans 17 residues. V shed 5 bases and J shed 0 bases, with 19 bases lying between them. The CDR3 is CASSPRTDSYLNTEAFF. DNA of the CDR3: TGTGCCAGCAGCCCCCGGACAGATTCCTACTTGAACACTGAAGCTTTCTTT.

V is TRBV27 and J is TRBJ2-2, with 7 bases identical to TRBD2. The CDR3 covers 15 residues. V was clipped by 5 bases and J by 5 bases; unmatched bases: 8. The germline V gene has CDR1 MNHEY and CDR2 SMNVEV (reference sequence). Here the CDR3 DNA reads TGTGCCAGCAGTCTTTCCGGGGGGTGGACCGGGGAGCTGTTTTTT. It specifies CASSLSGGWTGELFF.